A selection of T cell receptor beta chains follows, all from one sample in a study of regulatory T cells in long-lasting Graves disease. TCRdb redid the calling of the multiplex PCR reads with MiXCR, one entry per CDR3 protein. In the table there are around 460,000 distinct CDR3 sequences, around a fifth of which are singletons. The material was peripheral blood mononuclear cells (PBMCs), obtained when the disease was refractory, from a patient treated with antithyroid drugs. These receptors were obtained from a female donor with Graves disease. Both conserved end residues are part of each CDR3. The order of the fields is D gene, V gene, clone size, J gene, CDR3 protein, CDR3 DNA. D genes are given only for firm matches. Some rows have no size entry. The others give once, few or many, or a class for an expanded clone.

TRBD1	TRBV12-3/TRBV12-4	few	TRBJ2-7	CASSQDRAGREQYF	TGTGCCAGCAGTCAGGACAGGGCCGGTAGAGAGCAGTACTTC
TRBD1	TRBV13	few	TRBJ1-2	CASSSTTGTGKNYGYTF	TGTGCCAGCAGCAGCACAACCGGGACAGGGAAAAACTATGGCTACACCTTC
TRBD2	TRBV28	-	TRBJ2-3	CASSLVSSGLMAGTQYF	TGTGCCAGCAGTTTAGTGTCTAGCGGGCTCATGGCGGGTACGCAGTATTTT
-	TRBV30	few	TRBJ1-1	CAWSVQGYTEAFF	TGTGCCTGGAGTGTACAGGGTTACACTGAAGCTTTCTTT
-	TRBV25-1	few	TRBJ1-5	CASSSWGGQPQHF	TGTGCCAGCAGTAGTTGGGGCGGACAGCCCCAGCATTTT
-	TRBV28	many	TRBJ2-6	CASSYQGLANVLTF	TGTGCCAGCAGTTACCAGGGGTTGGCCAACGTCCTGACTTTC
-	TRBV28	many	TRBJ1-1	CASYQTNTEAFF	TGTGCCAGCTACCAAACGAACACTGAAGCTTTCTTT
-	TRBV19	few	TRBJ1-4	CASSSSNVGEKLFF	TGTGCCAGTAGTTCCAGTAACGTGGGTGAAAAACTGTTTTTT
-	TRBV14	-	TRBJ2-7	CASRGASYEQYF	TGTGCCAGCAGAGGCGCATCCTACGAGCAGTACTTC
TRBD1	TRBV7-9	few	TRBJ1-5	CASSLEGAEGQPQHF	TGTGCCAGCAGCTTAGAGGGGGCGGAGGGTCAGCCCCAGCATTTT
-	TRBV11-2	many	TRBJ1-3	CASSQIDGSGNTIYF	TGTGCCAGCAGCCAAATCGACGGATCTGGAAACACCATATATTTT
-	TRBV7-2	few	TRBJ1-4	CASSLVEGAQGELFF	TGTGCCAGCAGCTTAGTTGAAGGTGCTCAGGGAGAACTGTTTTTT
-	TRBV5-1	-	TRBJ2-2	CASSSSVTGELFF	TGCGCCAGCAGCTCTAGCGTTACCGGGGAGCTGTTTTTT
-	TRBV30	-	TRBJ2-7	CAWIPPAGPLREQYF	TGTGCCTGGATCCCCCCGGCAGGGCCTTTGCGCGAGCAGTACTTC
-	TRBV27	-	TRBJ1-2	CASRSENYGYTF	TGTGCCAGCAGGTCAGAAAACTATGGCTACACCTTC
-	TRBV6-5	many	TRBJ2-7	CASSYDYEQYF	TGTGCCAGCAGTTACGACTACGAGCAGTACTTC
-	TRBV19	few	TRBJ2-4	CASRPLGVAKNIQYF	TGTGCCAGTCGACCATTGGGGGTAGCCAAAAACATTCAGTACTTC
TRBD1	TRBV19	few	TRBJ1-1	CASSLPTGLNTEAFF	TGTGCCAGTAGTCTCCCGACAGGGTTGAACACTGAAGCTTTCTTT
-	TRBV28	many	TRBJ2-7	CASSLAVPSYEQYF	TGTGCCAGCAGTTTAGCGGTGCCCTCCTACGAGCAGTACTTC
TRBD1	TRBV30	few	TRBJ2-5	CAWSVGDRETQYF	TGTGCCTGGAGTGTAGGGGACAGGGAGACCCAGTACTTC
TRBD1	TRBV20-1	many	TRBJ1-1	CSAPGQGRTEAFF	TGCAGTGCTCCGGGACAGGGTCGAACTGAAGCTTTCTTT
-	TRBV27	many	TRBJ2-7	CASSTGPSTREQYF	TGTGCCAGCAGTACCGGACCCTCTACGAGGGAGCAGTACTTC
-	TRBV30	few	TRBJ2-7	CAWSVKPEQYF	TGTGCCTGGAGTGTAAAACCCGAGCAGTACTTC
-	TRBV28	many	TRBJ2-5	CASSFPGQGGETQYF	TGTGCCAGCAGTTTCCCCGGACAGGGAGGGGAGACCCAGTACTTC
-	TRBV28	few	TRBJ2-1	CASSHAGLHNEQFF	TGTGCCAGCAGTCACGCGGGACTTCACAATGAGCAGTTCTTC
-	TRBV4-1	-	TRBJ2-5	CASSQDEPQETQYF	TGCGCCAGCAGCCAAGATGAACCTCAAGAGACCCAGTACTTC
TRBD1	TRBV7-2	few	TRBJ1-4	CASSQTGGGEKLFF	TGTGCCAGCAGCCAGACAGGGGGGGGTGAAAAACTGTTTTTT
-	TRBV2	many	TRBJ2-3	CASKFTDTQYF	TGTGCCAGCAAGTTCACAGATACGCAGTATTTT
-	TRBV4-3	few	TRBJ1-1	CASSQDQVNTEAFF	TGCGCCAGCAGCCAAGATCAAGTGAACACTGAAGCTTTCTTT
-	TRBV6-1	many	TRBJ1-2	CASTSDRYYGYTF	TGTGCCAGCACCTCGGACAGATACTATGGCTACACCTTC
-	TRBV2	many	TRBJ2-7	CASSWTTPGQSYEQYF	TGTGCCAGCAGTTGGACTACTCCGGGACAGTCCTACGAGCAGTACTTC
-	TRBV24-1	-	TRBJ2-2	CATSDLQQSNTGELFF	TGTGCCACCAGTGACCTCCAGCAGTCGAACACCGGGGAGCTGTTTTTT
TRBD1	TRBV18	few	TRBJ2-5	CASSPFGTDRTHQETQYF	TGTGCCAGCTCACCATTTGGGACAGACCGAACTCACCAAGAGACCCAGTACTTC
-	TRBV28	many	TRBJ2-5	CASSLETQGWTQYF	TGTGCCAGCAGTCTGGAGACGCAGGGGTGGACCCAGTACTTC
-	TRBV29-1	many	TRBJ1-2	CSVGGLNGYTF	TGCAGCGTTGGCGGACTCAATGGCTACACCTTC
-	TRBV19	many	TRBJ1-2	CASRPWETSWGYTF	TGTGCCAGTAGGCCCTGGGAAACCTCGTGGGGCTACACCTTC
-	TRBV7-2	-	TRBJ1-6	CASSSLGSPLHF	TGTGCCAGCAGCTCCTTAGGATCACCCCTCCACTTT